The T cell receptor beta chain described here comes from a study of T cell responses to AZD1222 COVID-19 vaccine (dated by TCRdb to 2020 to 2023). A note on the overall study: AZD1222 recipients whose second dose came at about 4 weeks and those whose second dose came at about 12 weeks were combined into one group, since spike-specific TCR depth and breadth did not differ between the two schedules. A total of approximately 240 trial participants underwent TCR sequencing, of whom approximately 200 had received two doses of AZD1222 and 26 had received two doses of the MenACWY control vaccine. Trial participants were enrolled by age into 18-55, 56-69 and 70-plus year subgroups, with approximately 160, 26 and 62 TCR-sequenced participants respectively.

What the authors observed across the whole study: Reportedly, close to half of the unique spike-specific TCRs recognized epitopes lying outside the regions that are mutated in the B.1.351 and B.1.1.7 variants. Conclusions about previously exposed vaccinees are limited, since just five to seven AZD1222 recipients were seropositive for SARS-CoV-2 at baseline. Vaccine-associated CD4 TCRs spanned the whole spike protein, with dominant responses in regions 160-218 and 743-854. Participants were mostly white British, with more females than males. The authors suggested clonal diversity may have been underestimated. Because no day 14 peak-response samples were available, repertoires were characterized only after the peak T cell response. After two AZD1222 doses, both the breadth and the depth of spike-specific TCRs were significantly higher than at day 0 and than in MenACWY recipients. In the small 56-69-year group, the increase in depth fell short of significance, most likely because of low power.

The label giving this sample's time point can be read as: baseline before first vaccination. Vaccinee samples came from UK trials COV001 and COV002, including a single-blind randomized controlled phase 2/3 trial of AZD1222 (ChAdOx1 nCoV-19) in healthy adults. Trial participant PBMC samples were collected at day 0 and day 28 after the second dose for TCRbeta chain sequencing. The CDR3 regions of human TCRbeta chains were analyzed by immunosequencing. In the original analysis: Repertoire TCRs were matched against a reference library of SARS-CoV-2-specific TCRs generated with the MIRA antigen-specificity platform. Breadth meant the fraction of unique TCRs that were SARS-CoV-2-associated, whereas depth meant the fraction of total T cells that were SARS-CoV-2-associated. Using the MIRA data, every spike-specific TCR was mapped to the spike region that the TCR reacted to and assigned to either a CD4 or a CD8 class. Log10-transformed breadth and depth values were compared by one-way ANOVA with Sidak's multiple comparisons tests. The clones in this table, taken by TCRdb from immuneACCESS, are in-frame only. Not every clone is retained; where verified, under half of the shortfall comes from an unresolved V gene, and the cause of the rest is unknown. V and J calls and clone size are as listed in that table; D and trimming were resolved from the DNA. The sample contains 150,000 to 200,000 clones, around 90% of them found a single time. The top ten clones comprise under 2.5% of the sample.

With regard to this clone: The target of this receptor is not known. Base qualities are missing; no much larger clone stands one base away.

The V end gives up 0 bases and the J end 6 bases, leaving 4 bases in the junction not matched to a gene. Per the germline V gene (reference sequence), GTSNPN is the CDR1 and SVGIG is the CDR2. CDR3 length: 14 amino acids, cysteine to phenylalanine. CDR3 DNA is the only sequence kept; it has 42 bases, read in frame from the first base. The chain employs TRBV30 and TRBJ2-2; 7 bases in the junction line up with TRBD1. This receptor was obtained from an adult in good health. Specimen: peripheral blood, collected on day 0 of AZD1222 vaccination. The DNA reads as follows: TGTGCCTGGAGTGTATTGACAGGGTCCGGGGAGCTGTTTTTT. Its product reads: CAWSVLTGSGELFF.